These 18 T cell receptor beta chains originate from one sample sequenced in a study of blood T cell repertoires in COVID-19. Method: immunoSEQ multiplex PCR; TCRdb's copy keeps in-frame clones and lacks some. The top ten hold about 1.6% of the sample, which has 350,000 to 450,000 clones, 89% seen once. The specimen sequenced was peripheral blood. These receptor sequences come from a woman in her forties with COVID-19, enrolled during active disease.

The J gene is TRBJ1-1, the V gene TRBV4-1, with 7 bases fitting TRBD1. The CDR3 sequence is 17 residues long. CDR1 and CDR2 (germline): MGHRA, YSYEKL. J was trimmed by 0 bases and V by 0 bases; bases with no gene match: 7. Here the CDR3 DNA reads TGCGCCAGCAGCCAAGAAGTGTCAGGGGGAGTGAACACTGAAGCTTTCTTT. This codes for CASSQEVSGGVNTEAFF.

CDR3 in DNA: TGTGCCAGCTCAGGGGGGGTCGGGGCCAACGTCCTGACTTTC. Translation: CASSGGVGANVLTF. The genes are TRBV18 and TRBJ2-6; TRBD2 matches 7 bases. CDR1 KGHSH and CDR2 LQKENI come from the germline V gene. J gave up 4 bases and V 5 bases, and 2 bases lay outside the gene matches. The CDR3 loop spans 14 amino acids.

This sequence joins TRBV30 and TRBJ2-5; 9 nucleotides agree with TRBD1. V gave up 3 bases and J gave up 5 bases; unmatched junction bases: 7. Germline CDR1 reads GTSNPN; CDR2 reads SVGIG (reference sequence). The CDR3 is made up of 14 amino acids. The CDR3 coding sequence is TGTGCCTGGAGAGAACAGGGGGCCGGGGAGACCCAGTACTTC. Its protein product is CAWREQGAGETQYF. Drawing the rest from reference TRBV30 and TRBJ2-5, the complete variable domain is SQTIHQWPATLVQPVGSPLSLECTVEGTSNPNLYWYRQAAGRGLQLLFYSVGIGQISSEVPQNLSASRPQDRQFILSSKKLLLSDSGFYLCAWREQGAGETQYFGPGTRLLVL.

In this sample, this clone turned up once. This chain joins TRBV6-2 or TRBV6-3 and TRBJ1-4; TRBD1 aligns across 9 bases. The germline gives CDR1 MNHEY, CDR2 SVGEGT. V gave up 6 bases and J gave up 8 bases; unmatched junction bases: 13. The CDR3 length is 16 residues. The chain's CDR3 is CASSAAGRTGEEKLFF. The CDR3 DNA reads as TGTGCCAGCAGCGCGGCTGGCCGGACAGGGGAAGAAAAACTGTTTTTT.

This clone appeared a single time. The V call is TRBV7-2, the J call TRBJ2-2; 10 nucleotides align to TRBD2. Germline CDR1 and CDR2: SGHTA and FQGNSA. The CDR3 totals 16 residues. Trimming cost V 5 bases and J 2 bases; bases outside gene matches: 5. CDR3 in DNA: TGTGCCAGCAGCCCGACTAGCGGGCGTAACACCGGGGAGCTGTTTTTT. Amino acids: CASSPTSGRNTGELFF.

The chain couples TRBV7-8 to TRBJ2-5; 11 bases are shared with TRBD1. This CDR3 comprises 15 residues. V shed 3 bases, J shed 5 bases, and the junction held 5 bases outside the gene matches. CDR1 is SGHVS, CDR2 FQNEAQ, per germline. Written as DNA, the CDR3 is TGTGCCAGCAGCTTGGACAGGGGGCTAAGGGAGACCCAGTACTTC. Translated: CASSLDRGLRETQYF.

The chain carries TRBV18 and TRBJ1-5; D uncertain. CDR1 is KGHSH and CDR2 is LQKENI in the germline V gene. The CDR3 contains 17 residues. Trimming left V 3 bases short and J 5 bases short, with 20 bases between. The CDR3 nucleotides read TGTGCCAGCTCACCTCTCGGACGGATTGAGGGCGATCAGCCCCAGCATTTT. As protein: CASSPLGRIEGDQPQHF.

The chain joins TRBV12-5 to TRBJ2-3; TRBD2 might be the D (6 bases). Germline CDR1 is LGHNT and CDR2 is FRNRAP. V was shortened by 2 bases and J by 4 bases, with 22 bases between the two germline ends. The CDR3 covers 18 residues. This CDR3 is CASGLRVGGGGDPDTQYF. The CDR3 DNA follows: TGTGCTAGTGGTTTGCGGGTCGGAGGCGGCGGGGACCCAGATACGCAGTATTTT.

The chain has TRBV5-1 and TRBJ2-1; 10 bases are a match to TRBD2. J gave up 2 bases and V 5 bases, and 4 bases lay outside the gene matches. Germline CDR1 is SGHRS and CDR2 is YFSETQ. The CDR3 is 15 amino acids. Written as DNA, the CDR3 is TGCGCCAGCAGTCCAACTAGCGGGGCCTACAATGAGCAGTTCTTC. It is translated as CASSPTSGAYNEQFF. The entire variable domain, with the rest obtained from reference TRBV5-1 and TRBJ2-1, is as follows: KAGVTQTPRYLIKTRGQQVTLSCSPISGHRSVSWYQQTPGQGLQFLFEYFSETQRNKGNFPGRFSGRQFSNSRSEMNVSTLELGDSALYLCASSPTSGAYNEQFFGPGTRLTVL.

The V gene is TRBV7-9, the J gene TRBJ2-7, with 7 bases matching TRBD1. Unmatched junction bases numbered 1, after V lost 0 bases and J lost 2 bases. In germline, CDR1 is SEHNR, CDR2 FQNEAQ (reference sequence). CDR3 length: 14 amino acids. CDR3 in amino acids: CASSLATGAYEQYF. As DNA, the CDR3 is TGTGCCAGCAGCTTAGCAACAGGGGCCTACGAGCAGTACTTC.

The chain employs TRBV11-3 and TRBJ2-1; 10 positions agree with TRBD2. This CDR3 region has 18 residues. CDR1 is SGHNT and CDR2 is YENEEA in the germline V gene. V was clipped by 3 bases and J by 0 bases; unmatched bases: 8. Here the CDR3 reads CASSFQTSGDNSYNEQFF. Here the CDR3 DNA reads TGTGCCAGCAGCTTTCAAACTAGCGGGGACAACTCCTACAATGAGCAGTTCTTC.

V is TRBV9 and J is TRBJ1-3; 9 nucleotides line up with TRBD1. V was pared by 4 bases and J by 0 bases, with 8 bases of the junction left unmatched. Germline V CDR1 and CDR2: SGDLS, YYNGEE. The CDR3 has 17 amino acids. CDR3 nucleotides: TGTGCCAGCAGCCTACGGGACAGGGAGAGCTCTGGAAACACCATATATTTT. The encoded protein is CASSLRDRESSGNTIYF. Full variable domain (remainder filled in from reference TRBV9 and TRBJ1-3): DSGVTQTPKHLITATGQRVTLRCSPRSGDLSVYWYQQSLDQGLQFLIQYYNGEERAKGNILERFSAQQFPDLHSELNLSSLELGDSALYFCASSLRDRESSGNTIYFGEGSWLTVV.

This chain connects TRBV5-1 to TRBJ1-3, with D maybe TRBD1 (6 bases). The V gene lost 5 bases and the J gene lost 0 bases, with 12 bases spanning the gap. Germline V gene sequence: CDR1 SGHRS, CDR2 YFSETQ. This CDR3 spans 15 amino acids. This CDR3 is CASRPTGISGNTIYF. In DNA form, the CDR3 reads TGCGCCAGCAGACCTACAGGGATCTCTGGAAACACCATATATTTT.

The chain recombines TRBV29-1 with TRBJ1-1, with a tentative D call TRBD1 (5 bases). Per germline, CDR1 SQVTM and CDR2 ANQGSEA. The CDR3 length is 13 residues. Trimming cost V 4 bases and J 6 bases, with 15 bases left between them. CDR3 loop: CSVASTGRAEAFF. The CDR3 DNA reads as TGCAGCGTTGCTTCGACGGGCAGGGCTGAAGCTTTCTTT.

The rearrangement joins TRBV6-2 or TRBV6-3 to TRBJ2-6, with D tentatively TRBD1 (8 bases). Per the germline V gene, CDR1 is MNHEY and CDR2 is SVGEGT. This CDR3 spans 18 amino acids. The ends were cut back, 4 bases at V and 2 bases at J, with 18 bases in the middle. The CDR3 DNA is TGTGCCAGCAGTTCTGGACAGGGAGGGTTACCTGGGGCCAACGTCCTGACTTTC. Its protein is CASSSGQGGLPGANVLTF.

J is TRBJ1-1 and V is TRBV19, with D possibly matching TRBD1 (6 bases). The CDR3 covers 13 residues. Trimming took off 6 bases at V and 10 bases at J, with 18 bases between the two ends. CDR1 and CDR2 (germline): LNHDA, SQIVND (reference sequence). The CDR3, as DNA: TGTGCCAGTAGCCTTATCTCGACAGGAGGAGCTTTCTTT. Translation: CASSLISTGGAFF.

A few counts support this clone. The CDR3 DNA follows: TGCGCCAGCAGCAGACCAGGGGGCAACGAAAAACTGTTTTTT. It yields the protein CASSRPGGNEKLFF. V is TRBV4-1 and J is TRBJ1-4; 8 bases map to TRBD1. Germline lookup yields CDR1 MGHRA and CDR2 YSYEKL. The CDR3 sequence is 14 residues long. V dropped 5 bases and J dropped 8; count of bases not matched to a gene: 7.

This clone was recorded once. CDR3 amino acids: CASSLGDESANYGYTF. The CDR3 region has the DNA TGTGCCAGCAGCTTGGGTGATGAATCGGCTAACTATGGCTACACCTTC. The chain is built from TRBV5-5 and TRBJ1-2, with D unclear. Germline CDR1 and CDR2: SGHKS and YYEKEE (reference sequence). V lost 0 bases and J 0 bases, leaving 12 bases between the germline ends. CDR3 size: 16 residues.